A selection of T cell receptor beta chains follows, all from one sample in a study of blood T cells in healthy people across ages. TCRdb used MiXCR to reprocess the 5' RACE reads, holding one entry per CDR3 protein. Of approximately 730,000 distinct CDR3 sequences listed, roughly 50% are singletons. Sequencing was performed on blood. The receptors shown here come from an older man in good health. Both conserved end residues are part of each CDR3. D genes are given only for firm matches. Only some rows state a clone size, as once, few, many or a class for expanded clones.

D gene | J gene | clone size | V gene | CDR3 protein | CDR3 DNA
- | TRBJ2-5 | - | TRBV5-1 | CASSLAVGETQYF | TGCGCCAGCAGCTTGGCAGTCGGGGAGACCCAGTACTTC
TRBD2 | TRBJ2-5 | - | TRBV6-1 | CASSEGTGGLRQYF | TGTGCCAGCAGTGAAGGTACGGGGGGACTGCGGCAGTACTTC
- | TRBJ2-7 | - | TRBV12-3/TRBV12-4 | CASSGSSSYEQYF | TGTGCCAGCAGTGGGTCGAGCTCCTACGAGCAGTACTTC
TRBD1 | TRBJ1-2 | few | TRBV5-6 | CASSRKTGGYGYTF | TGTGCCAGCAGCCGTAAGACAGGGGGCTATGGCTACACCTTC
- | TRBJ2-7 | - | TRBV20-1 | CSAKRLGTVWEQYF | TGCAGTGCTAAAAGGTTGGGGACTGTCTGGGAGCAGTACTTC
- | TRBJ2-4 | few | TRBV20-1 | CSARDARGWGEQYF | TGCAGTGCTAGAGATGCGCGGGGCTGGGGTGAGCAGTACTTC
TRBD1 | TRBJ2-1 | - | TRBV9 | CASSGWTGGNEQFF | TGTGCCAGCAGCGGATGGACAGGGGGGAATGAGCAGTTCTTC
- | TRBJ1-1 | few | TRBV6-2/TRBV6-3 | CASSSFGGGRRLNTEAFF | TGTGCCAGCAGTTCTTTTGGCGGGGGGCGGAGGTTGAACACTGAAGCTTTCTTT
TRBD2 | TRBJ2-3 | - | TRBV7-9 | CASSLGLAEGIAQYF | TGTGCCAGCAGCTTAGGCCTAGCGGAGGGGATCGCGCAGTATTTT
TRBD1 | TRBJ1-2 | - | TRBV20-1 | CSTRGQGSGGYTF | TGCAGTACTAGAGGACAGGGCTCAGGGGGCTACACCTTC
- | TRBJ2-5 | few | TRBV7-2 | CASSLAARRETQYF | TGTGCCAGCAGCTTAGCTGCGAGGAGAGAGACCCAGTACTTC
- | TRBJ2-1 | - | TRBV2 | CASKYRSSYNEQFF | TGTGCCAGCAAATACAGGAGCTCCTACAATGAGCAGTTCTTC
- | TRBJ2-1 | - | TRBV6-1 | CASSDRPGRVYNEQFF | TGTGCCAGCAGTGACAGGCCCGGACGGGTTTACAATGAGCAGTTCTTC
- | TRBJ1-5 | - | TRBV7-9 | CASSLSSVPNQPQHF | TGTGCCAGCAGCTTATCCTCGGTTCCTAATCAGCCCCAGCATTTT
TRBD1 | TRBJ2-4 | - | TRBV3-1 | CASSLVQGADKNIQYF | TGTGCCAGCAGCCTTGTCCAGGGGGCGGACAAAAACATTCAGTACTTC
TRBD1 | TRBJ1-2 | - | TRBV5-1 | CASSPDRGLGYGYTF | TGCGCCAGCAGCCCAGACAGGGGGCTCGGGTATGGCTACACCTTC
TRBD1 | TRBJ1-1 | few | TRBV7-2 | CASSLVAGGETEAFF | TGTGCCAGCAGCTTAGTGGCAGGGGGTGAAACTGAAGCTTTCTTT
- | TRBJ2-7 | few | TRBV4-1 | CASSQGQLSSYEQYF | TGCGCCAGCAGCCAAGGACAGTTGTCCTCCTACGAGCAGTACTTC
TRBD2 | TRBJ2-2 | - | TRBV11-2 | CAGRAGGKNTGELFF | TGTGCCGGAAGAGCGGGAGGAAAGAACACCGGGGAGCTGTTTTTT
TRBD2 | TRBJ2-3 | once | TRBV28 | CASSSIAGGPRARTDTQYF | TGTGCCAGCAGTTCGATAGCGGGAGGGCCCCGGGCCCGCACAGATACGCAGTATTTT
TRBD2 | TRBJ2-1 | - | TRBV28 | CASSWSALAGDSYNVQFF | TGTGCCAGCAGTTGGTCGGCCCTAGCGGGCGACTCCTACAATGTGCAGTTCTTC
TRBD2 | TRBJ2-3 | - | TRBV5-1 | CASSHGTSGSTDTQYF | TGCGCCAGCAGCCACGGGACTAGCGGGAGCACAGATACGCAGTATTTT
- | TRBJ2-1 | few | TRBV12-3/TRBV12-4 | CATSNGYPREQFF | TGTGCCACCTCAAACGGTTACCCTCGGGAGCAGTTCTTC
- | TRBJ1-2 | few | TRBV7-2 | CVSSLESNYGYTF | TGTGTCAGCAGCTTGGAGAGTAACTATGGCTACACCTTC
- | TRBJ2-5 | once | TRBV6-5 | CASSYPEEAGQETQYF | TGTGCCAGCAGTTACCCAGAAGAGGCTGGGCAAGAGACCCAGTACTTC
TRBD1 | TRBJ2-7 | - | TRBV10-3 | CAISLDRGGDEQYF | TGTGCCATCAGTTTGGACAGGGGAGGGGATGAGCAGTACTTC
- | TRBJ2-7 | - | TRBV7-9 | CASSPPGAREQYF | TGTGCCAGCAGCCCCCCGGGAGCGCGCGAGCAGTACTTC
- | TRBJ1-2 | - | TRBV9 | CASSVVQGGDYGYTF | TGTGCCAGCAGCGTAGTCCAGGGCGGGGACTATGGCTACACCTTC
TRBD2 | TRBJ2-1 | many | TRBV20-1 | CSARLAGVTSNEQFF | TGCAGTGCTAGACTAGCGGGAGTAACCTCCAATGAGCAGTTCTTC
- | TRBJ2-1 | - | TRBV15 | CATSPRGAGELAYNEQFF | TGTGCCACCAGTCCCAGGGGGGCGGGAGAGTTAGCCTACAATGAGCAGTTCTTC
- | TRBJ2-1 | few | TRBV14 | CASSQGPDGRSSYNEQFF | TGTGCCAGCAGCCAAGGTCCGGACGGGAGAAGCTCCTACAATGAGCAGTTCTTC
- | TRBJ1-1 | - | TRBV6-1 | CASSEGLGMAGQLNTGAFF | TGTGCCAGCAGTGAAGGTCTCGGGATGGCAGGACAGCTGAACACTGGAGCTTTCTTT
- | TRBJ2-1 | few | TRBV29-1 | CSVDGRADEQFF | TGCAGCGTTGATGGCCGGGCGGATGAGCAGTTCTTC
- | TRBJ2-1 | - | TRBV20-1 | CSASFRDTSSYNEQFF | TGCAGTGCTAGTTTCCGGGACACAAGCTCCTACAATGAGCAGTTCTTC
TRBD2 | TRBJ2-1 | - | TRBV9 | CASSTGGLAGGGNEQFF | TGTGCCAGCAGCACAGGGGGACTAGCGGGAGGGGGCAATGAGCAGTTCTTC
- | TRBJ2-1 | few | TRBV24-1 | CATRRGDGVTNEQFF | TGTGCCACTAGAAGAGGGGACGGAGTTACCAATGAGCAGTTCTTC
- | TRBJ1-2 | - | TRBV27 | CASSRGGTNYGYTF | TGTGCCAGCAGTCGGGGCGGCACCAACTATGGCTACACCTTC
TRBD2 | TRBJ2-3 | few | TRBV5-1 | CASSVPGLAGSTDTQYF | TGCGCCAGCAGCGTACCGGGACTAGCGGGATCCACAGATACGCAGTATTTT
- | TRBJ2-1 | many | TRBV6-1 | CASRGDSYNEQFF | TGTGCCAGCAGGGGGGACTCCTACAATGAGCAGTTCTTC
- | TRBJ1-6 | few | TRBV12-3/TRBV12-4 | CASSLSGDSPLHF | TGTGCCAGCAGTTTATCCGGGGACTCACCCCTCCACTTT
- | TRBJ1-2 | once | TRBV5-1 | CASSQQGQGYGYTF | TGCGCCAGCAGCCAACAGGGTCAGGGCTATGGCTACACCTTC
- | TRBJ1-3 | - | TRBV4-2 | CASSRQGTGGNTIYF | TGTGCCAGCAGCCGCCAGGGAACAGGCGGAAACACCATATATTTT
- | TRBJ2-3 | - | TRBV24-1 | CATSDPALGTDTQYF | TGTGCCACCAGTGATCCCGCACTTGGGACAGATACGCAGTATTTT
TRBD1 | TRBJ2-5 | - | TRBV7-9 | CASSSIDREETQYF | TGTGCCAGCAGCTCTATAGACAGGGAAGAGACCCAGTACTTC
TRBD1 | TRBJ1-2 | few | TRBV12-3/TRBV12-4 | CASSTRDRGSDNYGYTF | TGTGCCAGCAGTACCAGGGACAGGGGGTCAGATAACTATGGCTACACCTTC
- | TRBJ2-1 | - | TRBV5-6 | CASSLPGRFDNEQFF | TGTGCCAGCAGCTTGCCGGGGCGTTTTGACAATGAGCAGTTCTTC
- | TRBJ1-6 | - | TRBV25-1 | CASSGVGSGTPLHF | TGTGCCAGCAGCGGGGTAGGGTCTGGCACACCCCTCCACTTT
- | TRBJ2-3 | few | TRBV7-3 | CASSLTGGHRYAYF | TGTGCCAGCAGCTTAACGGGGGGGCACAGATACGCGTATTTT
- | TRBJ2-3 | - | TRBV3-1 | CASSQAQFGYAYF | TGTGCCAGCAGCCAAGCCCAGTTCGGATACGCGTATTTT
TRBD2 | TRBJ2-7 | - | TRBV15 | CATSSLAGGRVYEQYF | TGTGCCACCAGCAGCCTGGCGGGAGGGAGAGTTTACGAGCAGTACTTC
- | TRBJ2-5 | - | TRBV14 | CASSYRDTSTQYF | TGTGCCAGCAGCTATCGGGACACCTCGACCCAGTACTTC
- | TRBJ2-3 | - | TRBV4-1 | CASAEGGDRYAYF | TGCGCCAGCGCGGAGGGGGGGGACAGATACGCGTATTTT
- | TRBJ2-7 | - | TRBV28 | CASSFPNRAYEQYF | TGTGCCAGCAGTTTCCCTAACAGGGCCTACGAGCAGTACTTC
- | TRBJ2-2 | - | TRBV29-1 | CSVQGLTGELFF | TGCAGCGTTCAGGGCCTAACCGGGGAGCTGTTTTTT
- | TRBJ2-6 | - | TRBV13 | CASSLRQGGPSGANVLTF | TGTGCCAGCAGCTTACGACAGGGAGGGCCCTCTGGGGCCAACGTCCTGACTTTC
- | TRBJ2-6 | - | TRBV12-3/TRBV12-4 | CASDPGTSNVLTF | TGTGCCAGCGACCCCGGGACCAGCAACGTCCTGACTTTC
TRBD1 | TRBJ2-7 | - | TRBV13 | CASSPRTGWGEQYF | TGTGCCAGCAGCCCTCGGACAGGGTGGGGGGAGCAGTACTTC